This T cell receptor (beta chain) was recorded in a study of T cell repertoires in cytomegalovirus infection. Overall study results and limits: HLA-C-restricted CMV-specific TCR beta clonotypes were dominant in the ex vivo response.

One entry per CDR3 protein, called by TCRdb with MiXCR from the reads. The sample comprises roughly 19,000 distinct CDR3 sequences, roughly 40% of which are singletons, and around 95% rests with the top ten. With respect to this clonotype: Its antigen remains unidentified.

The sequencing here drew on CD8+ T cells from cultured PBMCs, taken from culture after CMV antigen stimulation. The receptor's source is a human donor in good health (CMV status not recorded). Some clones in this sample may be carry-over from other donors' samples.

The CDR3 region is CASSHGTAMNTEAFF. CDR3 in DNA: TGTGCCAGCAGCCACGGGACAGCAATGAACACTGAAGCTTTCTTT. The chain recombines TRBV7-8 with TRBJ1-1, with 7 bases identical to TRBD1. Germline V lookup: CDR1 SGHVS, CDR2 FQNEAQ. With 5 bases clipped from V and 0 bases from J, the junction kept 6 bases outside the gene matches. The CDR3 extends over 15 amino acids.